These T cell receptor beta chains were read from a single sample in a study of CD8 T cells in ankylosing spondylitis. Each CDR3 protein gets one entry after TCRdb re-called the 5' RACE reads with MiXCR. The table includes around 390,000 distinct CDR3 sequences, about 22% detected once. The material sequenced was blood, either unsorted or a sorted T cell fraction (not recorded which). The source of these receptors is a male donor with ankylosing spondylitis. Both conserved end residues are part of each CDR3. The D gene is left open where the match is weak. Where a row states a size, it is once, few, many or the class of an expanded clone; other rows omit it.

>TRBD1|TRBJ2-5|TRBV29-1|few
CSVTHWTGGWETQYF
TGCAGCGTTACCCATTGGACAGGGGGCTGGGAGACCCAGTACTTC
>TRBD1|TRBJ2-5|TRBV2|-
CASPNPGGAQETQYF
TGTGCCAGCCCCAACCCAGGGGGTGCTCAAGAGACCCAGTACTTC
>-|TRBJ2-3|TRBV5-6|-
CASSGDPTDTQYF
TGTGCCAGCAGCGGGGACCCCACAGATACGCAGTATTTT
>TRBD2|TRBJ2-7|TRBV10-3|-
CAISGLAGAYEQYF
TGTGCCATCAGTGGCCTAGCGGGAGCCTACGAGCAGTACTTC
>-|TRBJ1-3|TRBV7-2|-
CASSSGIPSGNTIYF
TGTGCCAGCAGCTCAGGCATTCCCTCTGGAAACACCATATATTTT
>-|TRBJ2-5|TRBV29-1|-
CSVGAVLETQYF
TGCAGCGTGGGAGCAGTTCTAGAGACCCAGTACTTC
>-|TRBJ1-3|TRBV7-2|few
CASSSQSSGNTIYF
TGTGCCAGCAGCTCGCAGTCCTCTGGAAACACCATATATTTT
>-|TRBJ1-2|TRBV28|-
CASNGGIYGYTF
TGTGCCAGCAACGGGGGAATCTATGGCTACACCTTC
>TRBD2|TRBJ2-7|TRBV4-1|many
CASSQLASLADMIYEQYF
TGCGCCAGCAGCCAACTGGCTTCACTAGCGGACATGATCTACGAGCAGTACTTC
>TRBD2|TRBJ2-1|TRBV18|-
CASSPLVGRKAYNEQFF
TGTGCCAGCTCACCACTGGTCGGGAGGAAAGCTTACAATGAGCAGTTCTTC
>TRBD1|TRBJ1-1|TRBV11-3|few
CASSYRGSQDTEAFF
TGTGCCAGCAGCTACAGGGGGAGTCAGGACACTGAAGCTTTCTTT
>-|TRBJ2-7|TRBV5-1|few
CASSEDGTYEQYF
TGCGCCAGCAGCGAGGACGGTACCTACGAGCAGTACTTC
>-|TRBJ2-7|TRBV4-1|few
CASSQTIGRFWYEQYF
TGCGCCAGCAGCCAAACTATCGGAAGGTTCTGGTACGAGCAGTACTTC